Given below is one T cell receptor beta chain in context. The record originates from a study of blood T cells in healthy people across ages. The V gene's germline CDR1 is DFQATT and CDR2 SNEGSKA (reference sequence). Germline trimming cut 3 bases from V and 2 bases from J; bases unmatched to any gene: 11. The CDR3 contains 16 residues. With a J-beta primer mix and a sample-barcoded 5' primer, a second PCR ran about 6 to 11 cycles. In TCRdb, the 5' RACE reads were re-called with MiXCR into one record per CDR3 protein. Of over a million distinct CDR3 sequences in the sample, approximately 38% are singletons; the top ten hold 6.5% to 10%.

The specimen was blood. This TCR derives from a woman aged 18-30 years in good health. V usage is TRBV20-1 and J usage is TRBJ2-3, with TRBD2 matching 7 bases. This CDR3 is CSASSSGTADTDTQYF. As DNA, the CDR3 is TGCAGTGCTAGTTCGAGCGGGACGGCCGACACAGATACGCAGTATTTT.